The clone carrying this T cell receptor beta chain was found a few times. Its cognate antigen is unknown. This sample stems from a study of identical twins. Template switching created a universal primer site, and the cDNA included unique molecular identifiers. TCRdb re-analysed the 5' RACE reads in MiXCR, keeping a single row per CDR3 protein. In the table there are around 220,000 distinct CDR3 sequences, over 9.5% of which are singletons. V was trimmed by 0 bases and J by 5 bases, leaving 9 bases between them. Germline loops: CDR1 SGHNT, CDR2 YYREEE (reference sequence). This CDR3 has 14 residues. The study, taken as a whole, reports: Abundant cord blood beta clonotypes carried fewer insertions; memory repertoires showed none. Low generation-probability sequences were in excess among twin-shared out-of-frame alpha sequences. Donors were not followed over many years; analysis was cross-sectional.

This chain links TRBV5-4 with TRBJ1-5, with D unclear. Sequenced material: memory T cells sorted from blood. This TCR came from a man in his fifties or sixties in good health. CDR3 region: CASSLDLGDQPQHF. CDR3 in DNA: TGTGCCAGCAGCTTGGATTTAGGCGATCAGCCCCAGCATTTT.